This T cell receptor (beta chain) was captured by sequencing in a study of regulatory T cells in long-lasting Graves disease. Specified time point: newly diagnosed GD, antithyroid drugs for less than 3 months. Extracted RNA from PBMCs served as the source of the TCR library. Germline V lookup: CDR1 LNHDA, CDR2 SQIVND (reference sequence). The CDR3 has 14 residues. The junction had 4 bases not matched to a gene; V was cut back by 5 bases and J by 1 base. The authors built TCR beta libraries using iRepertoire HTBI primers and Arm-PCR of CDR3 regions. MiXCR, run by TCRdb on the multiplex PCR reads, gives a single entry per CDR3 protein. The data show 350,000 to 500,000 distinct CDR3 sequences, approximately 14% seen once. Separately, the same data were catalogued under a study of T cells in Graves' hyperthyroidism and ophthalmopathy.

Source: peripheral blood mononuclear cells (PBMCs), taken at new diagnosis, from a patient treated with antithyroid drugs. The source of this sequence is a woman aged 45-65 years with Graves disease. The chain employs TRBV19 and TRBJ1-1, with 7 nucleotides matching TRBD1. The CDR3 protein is CASSDRDRNTEAFF. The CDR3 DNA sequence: TGTGCCAGTAGTGACCGGGACAGGAACACTGAAGCTTTCTTT.